These 24 T cell receptor beta chains share one sample of origin, sequenced in a study. TRBV12-4/TRBJ1-2 clonotypes were amplified with adaptor-ligated barcode primers. TCRdb re-called the multiplex PCR reads through MiXCR, storing one row per CDR3 protein. Among roughly 1,200 distinct CDR3 sequences listed, 20% were seen once. The sorted Tregs were CD4+CD25+CD127-/low cells. Material for sequencing was Tregs sorted from blood. These receptors were collected from a female donor with breast cancer.

This chain links TRBV12-3 or TRBV12-4 with TRBJ1-2; no clear D. Trimming took 5 bases from V and 2 from J, leaving 6 bases between them. The CDR3 runs 12 residues. CDR3 coding DNA: TGTGCCAGCAGTGGGTCGAACTATGGCTACACCTTC. Translating it yields CASSGSNYGYTF.

V and J are TRBV12-3 or TRBV12-4 and TRBJ1-2; D unclear. The ends were cut back, 6 bases at V and 7 bases at J, with 18 bases in the middle. This CDR3 contains 14 residues. The CDR3 is CASRSVRVTRGYTF. The CDR3 region has the DNA TGTGCCAGCAGATCAGTACGGGTCACTCGTGGCTACACCTTC.

This clonotype qualifies as medium-sized. The chain couples TRBV12-3 or TRBV12-4 to TRBJ1-2, with D hard to call. V was trimmed by 2 bases and J by 6 bases, leaving 10 bases between them. The CDR3 extends over 13 amino acids. CDR3 coding DNA: TGTGCCAGCAGTTTAATATTCTGGGATGGCTACACCTTC. Its translation is CASSLIFWDGYTF.

By sample share, this clonotype is medium-sized. The V call is TRBV12-3 or TRBV12-4, the J call TRBJ1-2, with D unresolved. V lost 5 bases to trimming and J lost 4 bases, with 8 bases between them. The CDR3 is 12 amino acids. The CDR3 protein is CASSPNIYGYTF. CDR3 DNA: TGTGCCAGCAGTCCCAACATCTATGGCTACACCTTC.

This clonotype is large (0.1 to 1%) within its sample. The V and J genes are TRBV12-3 or TRBV12-4 and TRBJ1-2; TRBD1 matches at 8 bases. Trimming at V came to 6 bases and at J to 2 bases, leaving 5 bases not matched to a gene. The CDR3 is made up of 14 amino acids. CDR3 bases: TGTGCCAGCAGGAGGGGACAGGAGAACTATGGCTACACCTTC. Amino acid sequence: CASRRGQENYGYTF.

Judged by abundance, this clonotype is medium-sized. The rearrangement links TRBV12-3 or TRBV12-4 to TRBJ1-2, with unresolved D. The CDR3 sequence is 12 residues long. With 3 bases removed from V and 8 bases from J, the gap between germline ends came to 10 bases. The CDR3 spells CASSFAGGGYTF. The CDR3 coding sequence is TGTGCCAGCAGTTTCGCAGGAGGCGGCTACACCTTC.

This clonotype is judged medium-sized. The chain employs TRBV12-3 or TRBV12-4 and TRBJ1-2, with 7 positions matching TRBD1. Losses at the gene ends were 3 bases for V and 8 bases for J; bases not matched to a gene: 9. CDR3 length equals 14 residues. The CDR3 protein is CASSLDRIAMGYTF. CDR3 DNA: TGTGCCAGCAGTTTGGACAGGATTGCTATGGGCTACACCTTC.

This clonotype was counted only a few times. The V and J genes are TRBV12-3 or TRBV12-4 and TRBJ1-2; D gene unclear. V was cut by 3 bases and J by 4 bases, with 9 bases left in between. The CDR3 has 13 amino acids. The CDR3 region is CASSFRVGYGYTF. Here the CDR3 DNA reads TGTGCCAGCAGTTTTAGGGTCGGCTATGGCTACACCTTC.

The V call is TRBV12-3 or TRBV12-4, the J call TRBJ1-2; no clear D. This CDR3 has 14 amino acids. V was trimmed by 3 bases and J by 0 bases, leaving 8 bases between them. The DNA of the CDR3 is TGTGCCAGCAGTTTGGTATGGGCTAACTATGGCTACACCTTC. Its translation: CASSLVWANYGYTF.

By frequency in the sample, this clonotype is medium-sized (0.01 to 0.1%). The chain links TRBV12-3 or TRBV12-4 to TRBJ1-2; no reliable D call. The germline V and J ends were trimmed by 5 bases and 4 bases, with 8 bases remaining between them. The CDR3 runs 12 residues. CDR3 sequence: CASSIRTYGYTF. Written as DNA, the CDR3 is TGTGCCAGCAGTATCCGGACCTATGGCTACACCTTC.

The V call is TRBV12-3 or TRBV12-4, the J call TRBJ1-2; D unresolved. V dropped 3 bases and J dropped 6 bases, with 8 bases sitting between them. The CDR3 has 12 residues. The CDR3 loop is CASSFLWNGYTF. CDR3 in DNA: TGTGCCAGCAGTTTCCTGTGGAATGGCTACACCTTC.

The sample holds a few counts of this clonotype. The J gene is TRBJ1-2, the V gene TRBV12-3 or TRBV12-4; the D gene is possibly TRBD1 (5 bases). This CDR3 contains 15 residues. V was trimmed by 2 bases and J by 0 bases, leaving 10 bases between them. The CDR3 here is CASSLQGGTNYGYTF. CDR3 coding DNA: TGTGCCAGCAGTTTACAGGGCGGCACTAACTATGGCTACACCTTC.

Sample share makes this clonotype large. The rearrangement links TRBV12-3 or TRBV12-4 to TRBJ1-2; TRBD1 is a possible D gene (6 bases). This CDR3 comprises 16 residues. V was shortened by 6 bases and J by 3 bases, with 20 bases between the two germline ends. The DNA of the CDR3 is TGTGCCAGCAGCCGAAGTGGGTCCAGGGGATACTATGGCTACACCTTC. Translated: CASSRSGSRGYYGYTF.

The chain employs TRBV12-3 or TRBV12-4 and TRBJ1-2; 9 positions match TRBD1. The CDR3 is 14 amino acids. V lost 5 bases, J lost 4 bases, and 5 bases stayed unmatched. The CDR3 coding sequence is TGTGCCAGCAGTGACCCGGGACAGGGCTATGGCTACACCTTC. This sequence encodes CASSDPGQGYGYTF.

This clonotype ranks as medium-sized. The chain employs TRBV12-3 or TRBV12-4 and TRBJ1-2; TRBD1 is a possible D gene (6 bases). The V end was cut by 6 bases, the J end by 6 bases, with 17 bases between. This CDR3 has 14 amino acids. The CDR3 region has the DNA TGTGCCAGCAGCATTATACAGGGATCGGATGGCTACACCTTC. This codes for CASSIIQGSDGYTF.

In its sample, this clonotype was seen a few times. V is TRBV12-3 or TRBV12-4 and J is TRBJ1-2, with D perhaps matching TRBD1 (5 bases). CDR3 length equals 12 residues. V lost 6 bases and J lost 3, with 8 bases in between. In DNA, the CDR3 is TGTGCCAGCAGCCGGGGCGACTATGGCTACACCTTC. Translation gives CASSRGDYGYTF.

This clonotype came up many times. The chain links TRBV12-3 or TRBV12-4 to TRBJ1-2; weak D call: TRBD1 (5 bases). CDR3 size: 13 residues. Deletions cut 2 bases from V and 8 bases from J, with 12 bases between. CDR3 sequence (DNA): TGTGCCAGCAGTTTACCCTCAGGGTGGGGCTACACCTTC. Translating it yields CASSLPSGWGYTF.

Sample share makes this clonotype medium-sized. The chain links TRBV12-3 or TRBV12-4 to TRBJ1-2; 8 nucleotides agree with TRBD1. Trimming cost V 10 bases and J 7 bases; bases outside gene matches: 8. The CDR3 is 12 residues long. CDR3 region: CATATGVGGYTF. The CDR3 region has the DNA TGTGCCACAGCGACAGGGGTCGGTGGCTACACCTTC.

Sample share makes this clonotype medium-sized. The chain carries TRBV12-3 or TRBV12-4 and TRBJ1-2, with 7 bases identical to TRBD1. J gave up 6 bases and V 7 bases, and 8 bases lay outside the gene matches. The CDR3 is 13 residues long. The CDR3 DNA follows: TGTGCCAGCATTAGACAGGGATCCAATGGCTACACCTTC. Translated, it gives CASIRQGSNGYTF.

By its share, this clonotype is medium-sized. The genes are TRBV12-3 or TRBV12-4 and TRBJ1-2; 8 bases line up with TRBD1. This CDR3 has 15 amino acids. Unmatched junction bases numbered 11, after V lost 6 bases and J lost 5 bases. The CDR3: CASRMLGDRSYGYTF. The DNA of the CDR3 is TGTGCCAGCAGGATGTTAGGGGACAGGTCATATGGCTACACCTTC.

This clonotype is labeled medium-sized. The rearrangement links TRBV12-3 or TRBV12-4 to TRBJ1-2; D remains ambiguous. This CDR3 has 15 residues. Trimming removed 2 bases from V and 4 bases from J, with 14 bases in between. CDR3 residues: CASSLFTGPLYGYTF. The CDR3, as DNA: TGTGCCAGCAGTTTATTTACTGGGCCCCTCTATGGCTACACCTTC.

The chain combines TRBV12-3 or TRBV12-4 with TRBJ1-2; TRBD1 matches 9 bases. The CDR3 runs to 15 residues. The junction had 6 bases not matched to a gene; V was cut back by 3 bases and J by 4 bases. The CDR3 region has the DNA TGTGCCAGCAGTTTCGGGACAGGGACTTCCTATGGCTACACCTTC. As protein: CASSFGTGTSYGYTF.

By proportion, this clonotype is large. This chain links TRBV12-3 or TRBV12-4 with TRBJ1-2; TRBD1 aligns across 10 bases. V lost 6 bases, J lost 8 bases, and 3 bases stayed unmatched. This CDR3 has 12 amino acids. CDR3 nucleotides: TGTGCCAGCAGAGGGACAGGGGCCGGCTACACCTTC. This translates into CASRGTGAGYTF.

Relative to its sample, this clonotype is large. The chain carries TRBV12-3 or TRBV12-4 and TRBJ1-2, with D unresolved. Trimming stripped 5 bases from V and 7 bases from J, with 11 bases between. This CDR3 contains 12 residues. The CDR3: CASSLGVSGYTF. DNA of the CDR3: TGTGCCAGCAGTCTCGGGGTTTCTGGCTACACCTTC.